Listed here are 5 T cell receptor beta chains from one sample, sequenced in a study of blood T cell repertoires in COVID-19. Here immunoSEQ multiplex PCR was the method, and the copy in TCRdb shows in-frame clones only, minus some. Of approximately 160,000 clones listed, 80% to 85% are singletons. Material: peripheral blood. The receptors here all came from a woman over 75 with active or convalescent COVID-19.

This clone has only a few counts. V and J are TRBV5-1 and TRBJ1-1, with 11 bases fitting TRBD1. V trimming: 7 bases; J trimming: 4 bases; junction bases outside the gene matches: 3. CDR3 size: 13 residues. Looked up from germline, CDR1 is SGHRS and CDR2 is YFSETQ. The CDR3 DNA reads as TGCGCCAGCGTGGGACAGGGGGGCACTGAAGCTTTCTTT. Its translation is CASVGQGGTEAFF.

The rearrangement joins TRBV5-5 to TRBJ1-2; the D gene is possibly TRBD1 (5 bases). Germline V CDR1 and CDR2: SGHKS, YYEKEE (reference sequence). The CDR3 spans 13 residues. The V and J ends lost 1 base and 8 bases respectively, with 12 bases between them. The CDR3 spells CASSLFGGKGYTF. CDR3 DNA sequence: TGTGCCAGCAGCTTGTTCGGGGGTAAAGGCTACACCTTC.

The chain is built from TRBV11-2 and TRBJ1-2; TRBD1 agrees at 8 bases. With 5 bases clipped from V and 4 bases from J, the junction kept 9 bases outside the gene matches. Germline V CDR1 and CDR2: SGHAT, FQNNGV. CDR3 length: 15 residues. CDR3 residues: CASSDRDRSFYGYTF. In nucleotides, the CDR3 is TGTGCCAGCAGCGACCGGGACAGGAGCTTCTATGGCTACACCTTC.

V gene TRBV5-6 combines with J gene TRBJ2-1, with D tentatively TRBD1 (5 bases). The V and J ends lost 3 bases and 7 bases respectively, with 20 bases between them. The CDR3 consists of 16 residues. Germline CDR1 reads SGHDT; CDR2 reads YYEEEE. Here the CDR3 reads CASSSTWRQGGNEQFF. The CDR3 DNA follows: TGTGCCAGCAGCTCCACCTGGCGGCAGGGTGGGAATGAGCAGTTCTTC.

The chain joins TRBV11-2 to TRBJ1-1, with a possible D match to TRBD1 (6 bases). Germline lookup yields CDR1 SGHAT and CDR2 FQNNGV. V dropped 0 bases and J dropped 10 bases, with 18 bases sitting between them. The CDR3 covers 15 residues. The DNA of the CDR3 is TGTGCCAGCAGCTTAGATCAAGTTGGGCAGGGGAGAGCTTTCTTT. Translating gives CASSLDQVGQGRAFF. The full variable domain, in which reference TRBV11-2 and TRBJ1-1 provide the parts outside the CDR3, is EAGVAQSPRYKIIEKRQSVAFWCNPISGHATLYWYQQILGQGPKLLIQFQNNGVVDDSQLPKDRFSAERLKGVDSTLKIQPAKLEDSAVYLCASSLDQVGQGRAFFGQGTRLTVV.